This T cell receptor beta chain derives from a study of CD8 T cells in Susac syndrome. The study's findings and limits: The study recognized that the number of individuals in its TCR sequencing and HLA analysis was relatively small.

Germline CDR1 and CDR2: SQVTM and ANQGSEA. V lost 5 bases and J lost 1, with 9 bases in between. The CDR3 is made up of 12 amino acids. When the RNA was reverse transcribed, random hexamers were used with an input of 0.5 to 1 ug. Amplification of TCR beta CDR3 was carried out by immunoSEQ multiplex PCR, which covered 54 Vbeta and 13 Jbeta segments. In TCRdb, the immunoSEQ multiplex PCR reads were re-called with MiXCR into one record per CDR3 protein. The repertoire holds around 160,000 distinct CDR3 sequences, with roughly 95% as singletons. Concerning this clonotype: Its antigen is not identified.

The V and J genes are TRBV29-1 and TRBJ2-7, with D possibly being TRBD1 (5 bases). The sample was CD4+ T cells from PBMCs. This receptor was taken from a human donor in good health. DNA of the CDR3: TGCAGCGTTTTTGACAGATCCTACGAGCAGTACTTC. Translated: CSVFDRSYEQYF.